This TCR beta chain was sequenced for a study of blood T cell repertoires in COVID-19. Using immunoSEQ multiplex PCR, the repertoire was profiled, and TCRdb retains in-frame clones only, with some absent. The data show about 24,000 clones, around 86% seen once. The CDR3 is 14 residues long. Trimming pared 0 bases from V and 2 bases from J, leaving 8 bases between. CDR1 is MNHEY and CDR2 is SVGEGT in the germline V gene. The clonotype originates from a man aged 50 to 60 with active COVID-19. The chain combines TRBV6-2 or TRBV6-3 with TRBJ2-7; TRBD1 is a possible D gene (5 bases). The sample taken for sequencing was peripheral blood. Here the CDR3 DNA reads TGTGCCAGCAGTTACTCTAGGGGTCCCTACGAGCAGTACTTC. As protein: CASSYSRGPYEQYF.